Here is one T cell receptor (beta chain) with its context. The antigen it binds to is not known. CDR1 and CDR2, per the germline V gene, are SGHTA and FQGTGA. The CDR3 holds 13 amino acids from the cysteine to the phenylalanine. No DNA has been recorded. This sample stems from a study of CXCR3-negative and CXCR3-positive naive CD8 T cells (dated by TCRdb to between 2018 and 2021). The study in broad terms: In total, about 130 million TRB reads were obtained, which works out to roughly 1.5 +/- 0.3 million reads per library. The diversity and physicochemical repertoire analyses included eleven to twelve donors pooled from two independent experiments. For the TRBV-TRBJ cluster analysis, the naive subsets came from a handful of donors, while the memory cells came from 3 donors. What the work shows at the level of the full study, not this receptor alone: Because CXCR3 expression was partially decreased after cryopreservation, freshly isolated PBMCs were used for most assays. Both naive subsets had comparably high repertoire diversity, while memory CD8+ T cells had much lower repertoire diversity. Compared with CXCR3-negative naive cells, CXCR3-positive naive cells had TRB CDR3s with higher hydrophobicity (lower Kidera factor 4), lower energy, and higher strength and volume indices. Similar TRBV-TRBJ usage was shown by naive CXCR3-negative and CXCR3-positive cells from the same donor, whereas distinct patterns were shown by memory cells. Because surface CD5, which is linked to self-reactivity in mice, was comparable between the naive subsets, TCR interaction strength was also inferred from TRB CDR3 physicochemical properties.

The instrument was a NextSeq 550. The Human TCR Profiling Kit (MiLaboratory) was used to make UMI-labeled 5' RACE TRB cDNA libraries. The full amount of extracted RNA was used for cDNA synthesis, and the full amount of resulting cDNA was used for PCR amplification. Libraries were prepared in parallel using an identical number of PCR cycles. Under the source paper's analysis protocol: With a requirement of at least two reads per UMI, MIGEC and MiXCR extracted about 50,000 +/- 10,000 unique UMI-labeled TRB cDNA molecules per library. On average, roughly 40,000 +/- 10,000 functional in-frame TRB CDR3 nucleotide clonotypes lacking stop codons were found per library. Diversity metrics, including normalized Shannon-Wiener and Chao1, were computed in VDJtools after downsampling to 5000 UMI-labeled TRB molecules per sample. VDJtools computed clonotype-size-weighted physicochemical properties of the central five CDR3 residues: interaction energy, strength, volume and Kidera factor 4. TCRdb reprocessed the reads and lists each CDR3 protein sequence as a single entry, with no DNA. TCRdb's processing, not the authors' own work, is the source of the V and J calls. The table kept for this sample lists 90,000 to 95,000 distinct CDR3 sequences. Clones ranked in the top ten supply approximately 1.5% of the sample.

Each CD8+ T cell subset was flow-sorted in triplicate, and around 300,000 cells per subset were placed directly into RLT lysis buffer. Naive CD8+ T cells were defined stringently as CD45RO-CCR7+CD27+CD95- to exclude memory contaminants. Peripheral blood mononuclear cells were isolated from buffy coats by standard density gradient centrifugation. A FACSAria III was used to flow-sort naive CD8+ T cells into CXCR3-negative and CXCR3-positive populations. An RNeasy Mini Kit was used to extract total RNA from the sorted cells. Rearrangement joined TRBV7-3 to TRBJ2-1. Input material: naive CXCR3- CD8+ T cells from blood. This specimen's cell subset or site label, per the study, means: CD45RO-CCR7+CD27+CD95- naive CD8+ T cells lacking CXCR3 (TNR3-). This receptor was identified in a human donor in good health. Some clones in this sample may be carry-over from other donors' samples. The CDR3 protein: CASSLSGFNEQFF.